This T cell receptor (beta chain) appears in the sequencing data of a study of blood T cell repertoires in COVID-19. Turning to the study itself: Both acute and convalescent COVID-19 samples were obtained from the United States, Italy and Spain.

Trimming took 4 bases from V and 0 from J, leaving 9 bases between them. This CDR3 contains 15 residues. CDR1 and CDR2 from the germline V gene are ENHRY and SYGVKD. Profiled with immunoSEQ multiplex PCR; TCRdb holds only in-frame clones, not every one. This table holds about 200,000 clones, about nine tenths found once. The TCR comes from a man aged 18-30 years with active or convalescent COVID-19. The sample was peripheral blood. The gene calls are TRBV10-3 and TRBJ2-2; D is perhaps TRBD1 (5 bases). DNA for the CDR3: TGTGCCATCAGTGCGAAGGGGACGAACACCGGGGAGCTGTTTTTT. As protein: CAISAKGTNTGELFF.